The present T cell receptor (beta chain) was sequenced within a study of control samples from healthy donors and cancer patients. In germline, CDR1 is SGHTA, CDR2 FQGNSA. The CDR3 consists of 13 residues. With V trimmed by 8 bases and J by 5 bases, 6 bases remained unmatched. Produced via immunoSEQ multiplex PCR; TCRdb's table is partial and in-frame only. The data show over 150,000 clones, 90% to 95% seen once. This clonotype was obtained from a man between 40 and 49 years old in good health. Specimen: blood. The chain employs TRBV7-2 and TRBJ1-5; 7 bases line up with TRBD1. DNA of the CDR3: TGTGCCAGCGGGTGGACAGGAGATCAGCCCCAGCATTTT. The encoded protein is CASGWTGDQPQHF.